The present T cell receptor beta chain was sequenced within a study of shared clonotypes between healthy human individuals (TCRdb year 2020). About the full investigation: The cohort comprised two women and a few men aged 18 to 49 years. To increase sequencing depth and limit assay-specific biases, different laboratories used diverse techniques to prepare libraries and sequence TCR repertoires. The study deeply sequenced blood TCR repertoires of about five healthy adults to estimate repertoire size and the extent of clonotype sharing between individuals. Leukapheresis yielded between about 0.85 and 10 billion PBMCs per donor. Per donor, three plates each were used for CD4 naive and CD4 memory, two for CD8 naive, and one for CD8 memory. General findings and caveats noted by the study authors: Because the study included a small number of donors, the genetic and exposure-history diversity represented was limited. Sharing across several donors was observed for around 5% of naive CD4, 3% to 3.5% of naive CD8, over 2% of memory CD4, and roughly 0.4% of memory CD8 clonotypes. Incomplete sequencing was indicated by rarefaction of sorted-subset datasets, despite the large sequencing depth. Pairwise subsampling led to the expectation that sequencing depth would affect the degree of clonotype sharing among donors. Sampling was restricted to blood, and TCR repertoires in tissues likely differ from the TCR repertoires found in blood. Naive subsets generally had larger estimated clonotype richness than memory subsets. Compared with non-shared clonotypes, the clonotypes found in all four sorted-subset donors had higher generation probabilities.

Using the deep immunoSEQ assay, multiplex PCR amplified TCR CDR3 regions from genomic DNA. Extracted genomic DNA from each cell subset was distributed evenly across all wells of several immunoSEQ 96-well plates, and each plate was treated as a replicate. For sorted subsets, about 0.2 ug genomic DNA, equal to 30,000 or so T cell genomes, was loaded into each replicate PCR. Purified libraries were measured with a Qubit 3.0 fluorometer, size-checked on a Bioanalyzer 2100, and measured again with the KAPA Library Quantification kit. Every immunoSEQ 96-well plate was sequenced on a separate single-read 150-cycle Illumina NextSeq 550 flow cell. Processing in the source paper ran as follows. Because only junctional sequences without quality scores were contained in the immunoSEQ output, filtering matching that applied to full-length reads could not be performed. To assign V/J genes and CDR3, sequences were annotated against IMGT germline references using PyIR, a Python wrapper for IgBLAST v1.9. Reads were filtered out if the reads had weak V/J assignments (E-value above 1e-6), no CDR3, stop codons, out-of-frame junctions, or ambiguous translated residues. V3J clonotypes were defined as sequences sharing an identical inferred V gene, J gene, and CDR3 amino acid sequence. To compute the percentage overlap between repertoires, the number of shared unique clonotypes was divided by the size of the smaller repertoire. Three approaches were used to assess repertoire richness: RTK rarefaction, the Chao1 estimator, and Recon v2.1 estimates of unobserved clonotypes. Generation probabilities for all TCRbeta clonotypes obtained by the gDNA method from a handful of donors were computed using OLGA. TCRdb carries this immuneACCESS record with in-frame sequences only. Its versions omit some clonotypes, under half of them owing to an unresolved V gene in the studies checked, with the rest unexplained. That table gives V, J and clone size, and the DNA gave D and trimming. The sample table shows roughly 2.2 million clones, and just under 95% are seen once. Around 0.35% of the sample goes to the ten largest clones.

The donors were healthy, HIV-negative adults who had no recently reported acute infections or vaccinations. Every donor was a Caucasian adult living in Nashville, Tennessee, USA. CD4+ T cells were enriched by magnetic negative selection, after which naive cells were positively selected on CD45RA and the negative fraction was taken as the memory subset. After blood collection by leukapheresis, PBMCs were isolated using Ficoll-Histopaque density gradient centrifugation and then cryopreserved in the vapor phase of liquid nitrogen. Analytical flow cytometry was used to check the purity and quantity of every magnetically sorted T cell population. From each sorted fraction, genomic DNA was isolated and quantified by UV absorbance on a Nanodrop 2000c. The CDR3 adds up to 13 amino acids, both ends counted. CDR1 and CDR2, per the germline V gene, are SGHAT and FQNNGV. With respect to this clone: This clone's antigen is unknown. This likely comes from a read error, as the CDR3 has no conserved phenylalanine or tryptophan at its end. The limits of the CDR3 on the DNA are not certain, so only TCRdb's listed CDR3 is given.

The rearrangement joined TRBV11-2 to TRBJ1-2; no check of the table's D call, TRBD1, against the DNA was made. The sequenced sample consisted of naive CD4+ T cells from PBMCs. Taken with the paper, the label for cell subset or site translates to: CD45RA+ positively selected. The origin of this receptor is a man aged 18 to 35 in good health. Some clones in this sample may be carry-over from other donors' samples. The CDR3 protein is CASSDYSDRGLSS.